Shown below are 10 T cell receptor beta chains from a single sample sequenced in a study of blood T cells in healthy people across ages. Together with a sample-barcoded 5' primer, a J-beta primer mix was included in a second PCR lasting about 6 to 12 cycles. TCRdb ran MiXCR on the 5' RACE reads and lists one entry per CDR3 protein. Found here are 550,000 to 700,000 distinct CDR3 sequences, 25% to 30% of them singletons; the top ten hold 18%. Material for sequencing was blood. Receptors originate from a woman aged 70 to 79 in good health.

There are a few counts of this clonotype. This chain connects TRBV20-1 to TRBJ1-1; D is uncertain. This CDR3 has 15 amino acids. Germline loops: CDR1 DFQATT, CDR2 SNEGSKA (reference sequence). Trimming shortened V by 3 bases and J by 5 bases, and 19 bases separated the two germline ends. CDR3 coding DNA: TGCAGTGCTAGTCGACGACAAAGTGGCGGGACTGAAGCTTTCTTT. It specifies CSASRRQSGGTEAFF.

The CDR3 DNA sequence: TGTGCCAGCAGCCAAACTAGCTATGAGCAGTTCTTC. Translating gives CASSQTSYEQFF. The chain uses TRBV7-9 and TRBJ2-7, with a possible D match to TRBD2 (6 bases). The J call could be wrong; TRBJ2-1 is a better fit for the DNA end. CDR1 and CDR2 (germline): SEHNR, FQNEAQ (reference sequence). The CDR3 is made up of 12 amino acids.

The chain couples TRBV18 to TRBJ1-2; weak D call: TRBD1 (5 bases). The germline V gene encodes CDR1 KGHSH and CDR2 LQKENI. The V and J ends lost 4 bases and 7 bases respectively, with 16 bases between them. The CDR3 runs 14 residues. The CDR3 DNA sequence: TGTGCCAGCTCACTCGGGACTTTCCAGGGTGGCTACACCTTC. This sequence encodes CASSLGTFQGGYTF.

This clonotype was counted many times. This chain joins TRBV9 and TRBJ2-7; 11 positions match TRBD2. The CDR3 runs to 14 residues. The ends lost 5 bases at V and 4 bases at J; junction bases unmatched: 5. CDR1 is SGDLS and CDR2 is YYNGEE in the germline V gene. The CDR3 region has the DNA TGTGCCAGCAGTCCCGCTAGCGGGGGGTACGAGCAGTACTTC. Its translation is CASSPASGGYEQYF.

This clonotype has more than one count but fewer than ten. The chain links TRBV3-1 to TRBJ2-5, with D unresolved. With the DNA end fitting TRBJ2-7 better, the J assignment may be wrong. Germline assignment: CDR1 LGHDT and CDR2 YNNKEL (reference sequence). This CDR3 has 14 residues. The CDR3 DNA is TGTGCCAGCAGCCAAGATGTAACGAACCACGAGCAGTACTTC. This encodes CASSQDVTNHEQYF.

This chain connects TRBV20-1 to TRBJ2-7, with a tentative D call TRBD2 (6 bases). V was cut by 3 bases and J by 2 bases, with 11 bases left in between. CDR3 size: 13 residues. Germline lookup yields CDR1 DFQATT and CDR2 SNEGSKA (reference sequence). The CDR3 is CSASPGEAYEQYF. The CDR3 DNA follows: TGCAGTGCTAGTCCGGGGGAGGCCTACGAGCAGTACTTC.

This clonotype was counted only a few times. V and J are TRBV4-3 and TRBJ1-2; the D is unclear. V lost 4 bases and J 2 bases, leaving 14 bases between the germline ends. Germline V gene lookup returns CDR1 LGHNA and CDR2 YSLEER. The CDR3 contains 15 residues. Here the CDR3 reads CASSPYSRGNYGYTF. The CDR3 DNA follows: TGCGCCAGCAGCCCTTACAGCCGAGGAAACTATGGCTACACCTTC.

The chain combines TRBV12-3 or TRBV12-4 with TRBJ1-4, with TRBD1 as a possible D gene (6 bases). This CDR3 has 15 residues. Deletions cut 0 bases from V and 11 bases from J, with 16 bases between. CDR3 sequence: CASSLAGAGRGKLFF. The DNA of the CDR3 is TGTGCCAGCAGTTTAGCGGGGGCAGGGAGGGGTAAACTGTTTTTT.

The rearrangement uses TRBV20-1 and TRBJ1-5, with no clear D. The CDR3 contains 11 residues. Germline values: CDR1 DFQATT, CDR2 SNEGSKA (reference sequence). The V end lost 0 bases, the J end lost 12 bases, and 9 bases lay between the germline ends. The CDR3 DNA is TGCAGTGCTAGAGATGTCACAGTCCAGCATTTT. This gives the protein CSARDVTVQHF.

This clonotype was recorded a few times. The chain recombines TRBV10-3 with TRBJ2-7, with a weak D call TRBD1 (5 bases). Trimming pared 6 bases from V and 5 bases from J, leaving 14 bases between. This CDR3 contains 13 residues. The germline CDR1 and CDR2 sequences are ENHRY and SYGVKD. The CDR3 loop reads CAISLQVSNEQYF. In DNA, the CDR3 is TGTGCCATCAGCCTACAGGTTTCGAACGAGCAGTACTTC.